This is a list of T cell receptor beta chains from one sample in a study of shared T cell receptors in the human thymus. Here immunoSEQ multiplex PCR was the method, and the copy in TCRdb shows in-frame clones only, minus some. The repertoire holds more than 550,000 clones, with approximately 83% as singletons. A further study also used this sample, focusing on human thymus T cells.

Input material: thymocytes. The receptor set was obtained from a girl less than two years old with a congenital heart defect. The CDR3 runs from the conserved cysteine through the conserved F or W. A D gene is named only where the DNA matches it firmly. Only some rows state a clone size, as once, few, many or a class for expanded clones.

V gene	clone size	J gene	D gene	CDR3 DNA	CDR3 protein
TRBV30	-	TRBJ2-5	TRBD2	TGTGCCTGGAGTGTACTCGGGACTAGCGGGGGGGCAAGGACCCAGTACTTC	CAWSVLGTSGGARTQYF
TRBV4-1	-	TRBJ2-4	TRBD1	TGCGCCAGCAGCCACCGACAGGGGGTGCGTTCCCCGCTAGCCAAAAACATTCAGTACTTC	CASSHRQGVRSPLAKNIQYF
TRBV5-1	-	TRBJ1-4	-	TGCGCCAGCAGCTTGGGGGCTCCCCGGACTAATGAAAAACTGTTTTTT	CASSLGAPRTNEKLFF
TRBV29-1	few	TRBJ1-1	TRBD1	TGCAGCGTGTCCCGACACAGGGGAGCTTTCTTT	CSVSRHRGAFF
TRBV29-1	-	TRBJ1-5	-	TGCAGCGTAGCCCCAGGGGAAGATAGCAATCAGCCCCAGCATTTT	CSVAPGEDSNQPQHF
TRBV27	-	TRBJ1-1	-	TGTGCCAGCAGTTTGGGGGCGTGGGGTGGCACTGAAGCTTTCTTT	CASSLGAWGGTEAFF
TRBV27	-	TRBJ2-7	-	TGTGCCAGCAGTTTCAATCCGAAAATGCAGGGCTACGAGCAGTACTTC	CASSFNPKMQGYEQYF
TRBV28	-	TRBJ1-6	-	TGTGCCAGCAGTCGGTCCGGTCCTACTTATAATTCACCCCTCCACTTT	CASSRSGPTYNSPLHF
TRBV4-3	-	TRBJ1-3	-	TGCGCCAGCAGCCAAGGACTATTTGAGTCTGGAAACACCATATATTTT	CASSQGLFESGNTIYF
TRBV7-2	-	TRBJ1-2	TRBD1	TGTGCCAGCAGCCTACACCGGGACAGGGAGGATGGCTACACCTTC	CASSLHRDREDGYTF
TRBV6-1	-	TRBJ2-7	-	TGTGCCAGCAGTGAATTGGGGGAAGATCGGAGGGCCGAGCAGTACTTC	CASSELGEDRRAEQYF
TRBV11-2	-	TRBJ2-7	-	TGTGCCAGCAGCCAAGGGCACGGGGTCGAGCAGTACTTC	CASSQGHGVEQYF
TRBV28	-	TRBJ2-2	-	TGTGCCAGCAGACAGGGTCTGGGGGAGCTGTTTTTT	CASRQGLGELFF
TRBV7-2	-	TRBJ1-6	-	TGTGCCAGCAGCCAATTCTGGACCGTTCGGGACTCCCTCCACTTT	CASSQFWTVRDSLHF
TRBV6-5	-	TRBJ1-6	-	TGTGCCAGCACGTCAGGGGAAAGGTCACCCCTCCACTTT	CASTSGERSPLHF
TRBV25-1	few	TRBJ1-1	TRBD1	TGTGCCAGCACCAGGGGGACTGAAGCTTTCTTT	CASTRGTEAFF
TRBV6-1	-	TRBJ1-1	-	TGTGCCAGCAGGGAGTTCGGGATCCTGAACACTGAAGCTTTCTTT	CASREFGILNTEAFF
TRBV4-3	-	TRBJ2-4	TRBD1	TGCGCCAGAAGAGAGAAAGGGGGCGAGCTAGCCAAAAACATTCAGTACTTC	CARREKGGELAKNIQYF
TRBV6-6	-	TRBJ1-2	-	TGTGCCAGCAGTTACTCGCCCGGGGGGCCTGATGGCTACACCTTC	CASSYSPGGPDGYTF
TRBV9	once	TRBJ2-3	TRBD2	TGTGCCAGTTTTCCGGGACTAGCGGGGACTGAAACAGATACGCAGTATTTT	CASFPGLAGTETDTQYF